This entry features one T cell receptor (beta chain) sequence. The time point denotes: blood at routine non-recurrence follow-up after resection. The input material, whole RNA from tumor, nontumor lung or frozen PBMC, was sequenced unsorted. This sample is part of a study of spatial heterogeneity in lung cancer. MiXCR, run by TCRdb on the 5' RACE reads, gives a single entry per CDR3 protein. The table has about 120,000 distinct CDR3 sequences, over 9% seen once. CDR1 is MNHEY, CDR2 SVGAGI, per germline. The CDR3 runs 15 residues. After removal of 8 bases from V and 4 bases from J, the junction contained 12 bases not matched to a gene.

Sequencing used PBMCs, obtained at follow-up. This chain connects TRBV6-5 to TRBJ2-5; 8 bases align to TRBD1. The origin of this receptor is a male donor with early-stage non-small cell lung cancer. The CDR3 spells CASWDRKGRTETQYF. In DNA form, the CDR3 reads TGTGCCAGCTGGGACAGGAAGGGGAGAACAGAGACCCAGTACTTC.